This is a list of T cell receptor beta chains from one sample in a study of shared clonotypes between healthy human individuals. Profiled with immunoSEQ multiplex PCR; TCRdb holds only in-frame clones, not every one. Here the sample spans some 360,000 clones, around 67% being singletons. What was sequenced was memory CD4+ T cells sorted from blood. The receptors derive from a man aged 25 to 40 in good health. CDR3s leave out the opening cysteine and the closing phenylalanine or tryptophan.

v_call cdr3_aa
TRBV19 ASSPNSADTSQF
TRBV5-1 ASSLDGRAQETQY
TRBV9 ASSVVLDRVCGSNQPQH
TRBV7-3 ASSSTGATASYNEQF
TRBV19 ASKSGAGGNQPQH
TRBV7-3 ASSPTGTLAGLKETQY
TRBV11-2 ASSFGEPDTQY
TRBV27 ASSLDPVGPRTGELF
TRBV7-2 ASSPRLRSKDTQY
TRBV4-1 ASSQPGKSYEQY
TRBV28 ASSPWKDGSYEQY
TRBV18 ASSPTSGLSYEQY
TRBV7-9 ASSLRTGENQETQY
TRBV11-3 ASSWGTDTRETQY
TRBV2 ASRSGLSNQPQH